One and the same sample provided the 8 T cell receptor beta chains below, sequenced in a study of blood T cells in healthy people across ages. The use of a sample-barcoded 5' primer and a J-beta primer mix characterized a second PCR of about 6 to 11 cycles. A single record per CDR3 protein comes from TCRdb applying MiXCR to the 5' RACE reads. The data hold approximately 780,000 distinct CDR3 sequences, with more than 25% observed a single time. Another study also made use of these data, one on T cells of mothers and their children.

Input material: blood. The receptors originated from a boy aged 5-17 years in good health.

This clonotype occurred a few times. CDR3 coding DNA: TGTGCCAGCAGTTACTCAGGAGGGTGGGGTGGCTACACCTTC. As protein: CASSYSGGWGGYTF. This chain connects TRBV6-6 to TRBJ1-2, with D uncertain. This CDR3 region has 14 residues. V was shortened by 0 bases and J by 7 bases, with 12 bases between the two germline ends. CDR1 MNHNY and CDR2 SVGAGI come from the germline V gene (reference sequence).

Details on this clonotype: This likely comes from a read error, as the CDR3 has no conserved phenylalanine or tryptophan at its end. The rearrangement uses TRBV2 and TRBJ1-4; 10 positions match TRBD1. V lost 3 bases to trimming and J lost 10 bases; unmatched junction nucleotides: 5. This CDR3 is built from 14 residues. CDR1 and CDR2 from the germline V gene are SNHLY and FYNNEI. This chain's CDR3 is CASSDETGGGKLFS. The CDR3 DNA reads TGTGCCAGCAGTGATGAGACAGGGGGCGGAAAACTGTTTTCT.

This clonotype was counted only a few times. This sequence joins TRBV7-2 and TRBJ2-2; D ambiguous. Germline V gene data show CDR1 as SGHTA and CDR2 as FQGNSA. This CDR3 is built from 14 residues. V was clipped by 5 bases and J by 5 bases, with 12 bases between them. CDR3 in amino acids: CASSRTVGTGELFF. The CDR3 DNA sequence: TGTGCCAGCAGCAGGACCGTGGGGACCGGGGAGCTGTTTTTT.

This chain joins TRBV15 and TRBJ2-3, with D maybe TRBD2 (5 bases). Germline CDR1 and CDR2: LNHNV and YYDKDF (reference sequence). There are 15 residues in the CDR3. The V end lost 5 bases, the J end lost 3 bases, and 15 bases lay between the germline ends. CDR3: CATSGGRTDTDTQYF. The CDR3 nucleotides are TGTGCCACCAGCGGAGGTCGCACGGATACAGATACGCAGTATTTT.

This clonotype came up a few times. The chain links TRBV12-3 or TRBV12-4 to TRBJ2-3, with D uncertain. The CDR3 length is 13 residues. Trimming removed 3 bases from V and 4 bases from J, with 8 bases in between. The chain's CDR3 is CASSFPGADTQYF. The CDR3 region has the DNA TGTGCCAGCAGTTTCCCGGGTGCAGATACGCAGTATTTT.

This clonotype has a count of ten or more. The chain carries TRBV7-3 and TRBJ2-6; no reliable D call. This CDR3 has 13 amino acids. V was pared by 6 bases and J by 1 base, with 4 bases between. Germline V CDR1 and CDR2: SGHTA, FQGTGA. CDR3 protein: CASRRSGANVLTF. As DNA, the CDR3 is TGTGCCAGCAGGAGGTCTGGGGCCAACGTCCTGACTTTC.

This clonotype was counted many times. This chain uses TRBV28 with TRBJ1-4; a possible D gene is TRBD1 (5 bases). The germline V and J ends were trimmed by 6 bases and 3 bases, with 11 bases remaining between them. This CDR3 has 14 amino acids. Germline loops: CDR1 MDHEN, CDR2 SYDVKM. CDR3 loop: CASSPGGANEKLFF. The CDR3 DNA sequence: TGTGCCAGCAGCCCCGGGGGGGCTAATGAAAAACTGTTTTTT.

This chain joins TRBV25-1 and TRBJ2-5; D is ambiguous. Germline assignment: CDR1 MGHDK and CDR2 SYGVNS. V was shortened by 6 bases and J by 2 bases, with 10 bases between the two germline ends. This CDR3 spans 13 amino acids. The CDR3 DNA reads as TGTGCCAGCAGCAGCGCACTTCAAGAGACCCAGTACTTC. It yields the protein CASSSALQETQYF.